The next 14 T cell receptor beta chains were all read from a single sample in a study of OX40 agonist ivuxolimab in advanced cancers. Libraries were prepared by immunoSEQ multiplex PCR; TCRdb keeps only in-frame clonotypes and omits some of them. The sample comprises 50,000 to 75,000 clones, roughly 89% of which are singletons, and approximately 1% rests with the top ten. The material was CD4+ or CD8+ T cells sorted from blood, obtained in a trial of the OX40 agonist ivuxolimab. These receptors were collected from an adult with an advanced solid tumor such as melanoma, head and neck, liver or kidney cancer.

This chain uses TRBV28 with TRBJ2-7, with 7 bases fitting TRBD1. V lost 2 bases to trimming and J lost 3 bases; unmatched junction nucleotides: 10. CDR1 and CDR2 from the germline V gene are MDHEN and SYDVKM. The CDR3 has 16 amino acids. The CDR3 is CASSLASGDSLYEQYF. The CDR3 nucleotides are TGTGCCAGCAGTTTAGCATCCGGGGACAGCCTCTACGAGCAGTACTTC.

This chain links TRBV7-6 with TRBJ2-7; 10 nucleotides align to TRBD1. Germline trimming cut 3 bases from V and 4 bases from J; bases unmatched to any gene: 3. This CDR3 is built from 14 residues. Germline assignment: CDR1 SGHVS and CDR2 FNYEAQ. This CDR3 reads CASSFWTGGYEQYF. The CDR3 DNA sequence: TGTGCCAGCAGCTTTTGGACAGGGGGGTACGAGCAGTACTTC.

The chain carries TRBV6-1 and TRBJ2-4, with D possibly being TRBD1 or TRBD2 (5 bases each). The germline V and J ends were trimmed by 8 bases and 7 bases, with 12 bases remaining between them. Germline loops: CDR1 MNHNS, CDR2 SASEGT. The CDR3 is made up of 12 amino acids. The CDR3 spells CASGGEVNIQYF. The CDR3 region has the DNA TGTGCCAGCGGGGGTGAGGTGAACATTCAGTACTTC.

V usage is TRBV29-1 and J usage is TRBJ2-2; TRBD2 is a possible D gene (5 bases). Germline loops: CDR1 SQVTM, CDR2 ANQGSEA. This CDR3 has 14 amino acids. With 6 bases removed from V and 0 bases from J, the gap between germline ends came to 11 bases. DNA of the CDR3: TGCAGCGTCTTAGACTACGCGAACACCGGGGAGCTGTTTTTT. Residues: CSVLDYANTGELFF.

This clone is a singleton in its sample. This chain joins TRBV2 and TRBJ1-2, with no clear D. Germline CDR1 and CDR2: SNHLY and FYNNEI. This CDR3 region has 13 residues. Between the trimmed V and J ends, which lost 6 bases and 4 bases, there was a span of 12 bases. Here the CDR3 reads CASSPGPLYGYTF. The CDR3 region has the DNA TGTGCCAGCAGCCCGGGTCCACTCTATGGCTACACCTTC.

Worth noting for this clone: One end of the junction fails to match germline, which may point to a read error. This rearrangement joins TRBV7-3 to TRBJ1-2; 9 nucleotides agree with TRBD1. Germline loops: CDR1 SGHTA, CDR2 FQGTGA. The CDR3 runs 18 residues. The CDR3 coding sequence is TGTGTCAGCAGCCCAGGGACAGGGCTATTTCGGGCTAACTATGGCTACACCTTC. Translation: CVSSPGTGLFRANYGYTF.

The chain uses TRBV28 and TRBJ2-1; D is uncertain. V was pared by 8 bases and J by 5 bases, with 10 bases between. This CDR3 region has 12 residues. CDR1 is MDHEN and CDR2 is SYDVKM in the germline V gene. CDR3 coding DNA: TGTGCCAGCTTAGAAAAGGACAATGAGCAGTTCTTC. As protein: CASLEKDNEQFF.

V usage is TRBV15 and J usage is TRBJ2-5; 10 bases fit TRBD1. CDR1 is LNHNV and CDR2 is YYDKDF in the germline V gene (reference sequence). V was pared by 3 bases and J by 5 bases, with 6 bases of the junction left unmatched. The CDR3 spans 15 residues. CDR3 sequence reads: CATSRPGTGVETQYF. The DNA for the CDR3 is TGTGCCACCAGCAGGCCGGGGACAGGGGTCGAGACCCAGTACTTC.

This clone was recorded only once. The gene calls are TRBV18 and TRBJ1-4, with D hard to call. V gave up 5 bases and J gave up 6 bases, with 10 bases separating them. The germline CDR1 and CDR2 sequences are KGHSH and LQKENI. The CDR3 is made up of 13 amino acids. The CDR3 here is CASSGNSDEKLFF. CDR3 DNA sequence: TGTGCCAGCTCAGGTAACTCGGATGAAAAACTGTTTTTT.

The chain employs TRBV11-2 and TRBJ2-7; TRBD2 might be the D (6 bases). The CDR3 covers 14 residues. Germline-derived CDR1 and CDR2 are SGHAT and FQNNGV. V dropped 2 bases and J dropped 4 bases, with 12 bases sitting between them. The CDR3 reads CASSLYGSSYEQYF. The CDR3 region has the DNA TGTGCCAGCAGCTTATACGGGAGTAGTTACGAGCAGTACTTC.

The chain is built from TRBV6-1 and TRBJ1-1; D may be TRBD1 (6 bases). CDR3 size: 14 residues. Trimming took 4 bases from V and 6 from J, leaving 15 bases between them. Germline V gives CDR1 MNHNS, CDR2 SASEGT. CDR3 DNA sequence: TGTGCCAGCAGTGCGTGGACAGCGCGCTCTGAAGCTTTCTTT. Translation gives CASSAWTARSEAFF.

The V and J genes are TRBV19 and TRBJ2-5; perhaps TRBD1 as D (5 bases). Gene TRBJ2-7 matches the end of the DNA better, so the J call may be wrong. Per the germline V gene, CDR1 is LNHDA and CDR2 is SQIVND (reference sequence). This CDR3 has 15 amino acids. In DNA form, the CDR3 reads TGTGCCAGTAGTGGCTGGGGCCGACCCGACTACGAGCAGTACTTC. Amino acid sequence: CASSGWGRPDYEQYF.

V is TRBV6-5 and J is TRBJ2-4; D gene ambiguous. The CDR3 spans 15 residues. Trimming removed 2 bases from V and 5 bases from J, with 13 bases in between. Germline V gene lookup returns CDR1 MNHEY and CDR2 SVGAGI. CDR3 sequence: CASSYNFKGENIQYF. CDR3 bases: TGTGCCAGCAGTTACAACTTCAAGGGCGAAAACATTCAGTACTTC.

The CDR3 DNA sequence: TGTGCCATCACCGGGGAGGGGTTGAGCACTGAAGCTTTCTTT. Protein product: CAITGEGLSTEAFF. This rearrangement joins TRBV28 to TRBJ1-1, with a tentative D call TRBD1 (5 bases). Trimming left V 10 bases short and J 4 bases short, with 19 bases between. CDR3 length: 14 amino acids. Germline V lookup: CDR1 MDHEN, CDR2 SYDVKM.